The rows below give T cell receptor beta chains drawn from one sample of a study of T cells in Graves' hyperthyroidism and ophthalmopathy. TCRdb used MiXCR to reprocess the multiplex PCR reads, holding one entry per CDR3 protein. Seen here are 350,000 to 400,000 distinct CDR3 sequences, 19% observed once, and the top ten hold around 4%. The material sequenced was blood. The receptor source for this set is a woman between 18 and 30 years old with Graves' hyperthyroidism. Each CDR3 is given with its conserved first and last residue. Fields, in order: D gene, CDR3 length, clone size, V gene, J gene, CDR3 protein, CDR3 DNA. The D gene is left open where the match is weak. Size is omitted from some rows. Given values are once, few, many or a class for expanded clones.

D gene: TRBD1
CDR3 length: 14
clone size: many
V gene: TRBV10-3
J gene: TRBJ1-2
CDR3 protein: CAISGGQGIGGYTF
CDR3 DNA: TGTGCCATCAGCGGGGGACAGGGAATAGGTGGCTACACCTTC

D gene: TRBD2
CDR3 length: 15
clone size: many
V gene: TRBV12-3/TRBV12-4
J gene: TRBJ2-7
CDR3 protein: CASSPGLAGTYEQYF
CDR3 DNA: TGTGCCAGCAGCCCCGGTCTAGCGGGGACCTACGAGCAGTACTTC

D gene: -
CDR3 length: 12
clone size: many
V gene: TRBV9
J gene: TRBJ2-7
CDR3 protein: CASSRAGTEQYF
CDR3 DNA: TGTGCCAGCAGCCGGGCAGGGACCGAGCAGTACTTC

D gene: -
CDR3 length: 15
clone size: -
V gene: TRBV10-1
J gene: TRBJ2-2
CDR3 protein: CASSESIPPPGELFF
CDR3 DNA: TGCGCCAGCAGTGAGTCGATCCCACCCCCCGGGGAGCTGTTTTTT

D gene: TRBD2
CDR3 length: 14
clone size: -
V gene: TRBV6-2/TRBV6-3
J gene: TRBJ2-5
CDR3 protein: CASSGLAGLETQYF
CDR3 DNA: TGTGCCAGCAGCGGACTAGCGGGGTTGGAGACCCAGTACTTC

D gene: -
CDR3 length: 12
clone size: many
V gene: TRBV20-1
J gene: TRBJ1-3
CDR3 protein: CSASGGGHTIYF
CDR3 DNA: TGCAGTGCTAGCGGGGGGGGGCACACCATATATTTT

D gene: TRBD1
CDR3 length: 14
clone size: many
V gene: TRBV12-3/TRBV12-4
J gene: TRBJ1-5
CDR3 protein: CASTLTGGNQPQHF
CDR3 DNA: TGTGCCAGCACTCTGACAGGGGGCAATCAGCCCCAGCATTTT

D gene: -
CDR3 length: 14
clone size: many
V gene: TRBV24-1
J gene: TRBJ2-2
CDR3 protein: CATSSTGFPGELFF
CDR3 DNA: TGTGCCACCAGTTCAACAGGGTTCCCCGGGGAGCTGTTTTTT

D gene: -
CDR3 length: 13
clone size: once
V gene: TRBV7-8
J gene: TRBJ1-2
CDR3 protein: CASSPSGGLGYTF
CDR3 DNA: TGTGCCAGCAGCCCCTCCGGGGGCCTCGGCTACACCTTC

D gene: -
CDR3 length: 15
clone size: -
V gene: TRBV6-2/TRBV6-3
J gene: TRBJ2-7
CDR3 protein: CASKRDGTGSYEQYF
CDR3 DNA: TGCGCCAGCAAGCGAGACGGGACGGGCTCCTACGAGCAGTACTTC

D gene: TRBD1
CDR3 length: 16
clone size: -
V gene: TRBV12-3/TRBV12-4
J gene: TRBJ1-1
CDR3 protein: CASSPGTAPVGTEAFF
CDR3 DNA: TGTGCCAGCAGTCCTGGGACAGCCCCGGTGGGCACTGAAGCTTTCTTT

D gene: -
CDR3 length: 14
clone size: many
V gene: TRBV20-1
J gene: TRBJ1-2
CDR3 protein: CSARPPGQTYGYTF
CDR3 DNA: TGCAGTGCTAGACCCCCGGGCCAGACCTATGGCTACACCTTC

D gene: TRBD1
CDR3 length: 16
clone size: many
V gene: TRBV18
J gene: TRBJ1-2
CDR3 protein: CASSPRTGTGEFGYTF
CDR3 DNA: TGTGCCAGCTCACCGAGAACCGGGACAGGGGAATTTGGCTACACCTTC

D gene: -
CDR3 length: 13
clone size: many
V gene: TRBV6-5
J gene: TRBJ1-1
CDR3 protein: CASRTGGNTEAFF
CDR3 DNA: TGTGCCAGCAGAACAGGAGGGAACACTGAAGCTTTCTTT

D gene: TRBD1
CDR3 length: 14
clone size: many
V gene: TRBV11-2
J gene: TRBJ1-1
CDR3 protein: CASSLGGTGLIAFF
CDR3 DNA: TGTGCCAGCAGCTTAGGAGGGACAGGTTTGATCGCTTTCTTT

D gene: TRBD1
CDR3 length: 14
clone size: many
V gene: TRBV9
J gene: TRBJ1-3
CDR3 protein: CASSVGDREYTIYF
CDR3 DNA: TGTGCCAGCAGCGTGGGGGACAGGGAATACACCATATATTTT

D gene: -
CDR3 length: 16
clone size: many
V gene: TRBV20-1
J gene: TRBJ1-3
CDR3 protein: CSAIPPRGRVGNTIYF
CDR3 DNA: TGCAGTGCTATCCCCCCCAGGGGCAGGGTCGGAAACACCATATATTTT

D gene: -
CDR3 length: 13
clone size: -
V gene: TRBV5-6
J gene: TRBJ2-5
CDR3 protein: CASSYGTAETQYF
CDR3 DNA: TGTGCCAGCAGCTACGGGACGGCAGAGACCCAGTACTTC

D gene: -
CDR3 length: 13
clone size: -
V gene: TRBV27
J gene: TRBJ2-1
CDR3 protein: CASQRFPYNEQFF
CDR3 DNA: TGTGCCAGCCAGCGATTCCCCTACAATGAGCAGTTCTTC

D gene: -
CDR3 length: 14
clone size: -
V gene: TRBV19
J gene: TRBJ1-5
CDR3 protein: CASSWGRGTQPQHF
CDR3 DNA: TGTGCCAGTAGTTGGGGTAGGGGCACGCAGCCCCAGCATTTT

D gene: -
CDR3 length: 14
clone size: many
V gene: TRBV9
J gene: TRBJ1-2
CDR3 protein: CASDGSPTNYGYTF
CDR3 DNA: TGTGCCAGCGACGGATCCCCAACTAACTATGGCTACACCTTC

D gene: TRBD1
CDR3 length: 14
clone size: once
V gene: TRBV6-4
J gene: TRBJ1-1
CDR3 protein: CASRGTGTKAEAFF
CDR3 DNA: TGTGCCAGCAGAGGGACAGGGACGAAAGCTGAAGCTTTCTTT

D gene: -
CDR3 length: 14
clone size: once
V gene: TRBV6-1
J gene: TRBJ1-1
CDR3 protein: CASRLGLGMADAFF
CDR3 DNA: TGTGCCAGCAGGTTGGGACTGGGGATGGCTGATGCTTTCTTT

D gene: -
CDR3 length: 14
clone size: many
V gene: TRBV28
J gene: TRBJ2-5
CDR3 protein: CASSSQGDQETQYF
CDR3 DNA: TGTGCCAGCAGTTCGCAAGGGGACCAAGAGACCCAGTACTTC

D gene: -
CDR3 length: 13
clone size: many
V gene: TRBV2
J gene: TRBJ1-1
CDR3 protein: CASKTQAHTEAFF
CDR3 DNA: TGTGCCAGCAAGACCCAGGCCCACACTGAAGCTTTCTTT

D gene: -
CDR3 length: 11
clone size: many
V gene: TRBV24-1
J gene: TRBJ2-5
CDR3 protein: CATNLPETQYF
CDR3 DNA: TGTGCCACCAACCTACCGGAGACCCAGTACTTC

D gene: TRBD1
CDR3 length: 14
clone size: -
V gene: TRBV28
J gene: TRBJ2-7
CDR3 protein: CASRRSRGLYEQYF
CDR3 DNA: TGTGCCAGCAGGAGGAGCAGGGGGCTGTACGAGCAGTACTTC

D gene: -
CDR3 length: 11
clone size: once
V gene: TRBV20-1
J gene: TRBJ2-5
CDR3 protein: CSYLPGETQYF
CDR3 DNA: TGCAGTTACCTTCCGGGAGAGACCCAGTACTTC

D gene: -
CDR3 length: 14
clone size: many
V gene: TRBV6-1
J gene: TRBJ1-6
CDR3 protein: CASRDEGYWAPLHF
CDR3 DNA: TGTGCCAGCCGCGATGAGGGCTACTGGGCACCCCTCCACTTT

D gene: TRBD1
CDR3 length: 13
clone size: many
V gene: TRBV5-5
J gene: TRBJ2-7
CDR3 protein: CASSWDRPYEQCF
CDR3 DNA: TGTGCCAGCAGCTGGGACAGGCCTTACGAGCAGTGCTTC

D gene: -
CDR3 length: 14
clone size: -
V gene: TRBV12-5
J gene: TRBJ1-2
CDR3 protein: CASGLETGFYGYTF
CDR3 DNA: TGTGCTAGTGGTTTGGAGACAGGTTTTTATGGCTACACCTTC

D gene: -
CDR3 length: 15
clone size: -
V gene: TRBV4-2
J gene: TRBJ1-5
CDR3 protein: CASSQDKTGDQPQHF
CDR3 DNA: TGTGCCAGCAGCCAAGATAAAACAGGCGATCAGCCCCAGCATTTT

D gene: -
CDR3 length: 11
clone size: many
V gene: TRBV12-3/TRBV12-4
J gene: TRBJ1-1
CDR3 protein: CASGYRWRAFF
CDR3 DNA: TGTGCCAGCGGGTATCGGTGGAGGGCTTTCTTT

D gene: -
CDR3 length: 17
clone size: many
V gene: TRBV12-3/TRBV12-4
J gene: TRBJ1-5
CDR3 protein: CASSPLLPGREYQPQHF
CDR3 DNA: TGTGCCAGCAGTCCCCTCCTACCGGGGCGGGAGTATCAGCCCCAGCATTTT

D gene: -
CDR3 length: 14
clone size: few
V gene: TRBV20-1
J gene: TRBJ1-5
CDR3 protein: CSASTANSNQPQHF
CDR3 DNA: TGCAGTGCTAGTACAGCAAATAGCAATCAGCCCCAGCATTTT

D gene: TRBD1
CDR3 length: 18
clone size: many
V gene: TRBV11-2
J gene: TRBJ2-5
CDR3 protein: CASSLLVYGTGRGETQYF
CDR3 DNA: TGTGCCAGCAGCCTGCTAGTATACGGGACAGGGCGAGGGGAGACCCAGTACTTC

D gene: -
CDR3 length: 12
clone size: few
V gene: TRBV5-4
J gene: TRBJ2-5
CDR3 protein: CASSLDAQTQYF
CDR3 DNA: TGTGCCAGCAGCTTGGATGCGCAGACCCAGTACTTC

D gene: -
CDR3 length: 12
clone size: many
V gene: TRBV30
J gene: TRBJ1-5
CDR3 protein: CAWSPGDGAQHF
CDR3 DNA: TGTGCCTGGAGTCCCGGGGACGGAGCCCAGCATTTT

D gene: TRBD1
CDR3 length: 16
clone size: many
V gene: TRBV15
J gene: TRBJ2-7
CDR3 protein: CATSRKTGGGFNEQYF
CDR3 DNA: TGTGCCACCAGCAGAAAGACAGGGGGCGGTTTTAACGAGCAGTACTTC

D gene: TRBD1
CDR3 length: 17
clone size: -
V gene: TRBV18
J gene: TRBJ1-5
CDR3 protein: CASSPNRGHYSNQPQHF
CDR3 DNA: TGTGCCAGCTCACCGAACAGGGGGCACTATAGCAATCAGCCCCAGCATTTT

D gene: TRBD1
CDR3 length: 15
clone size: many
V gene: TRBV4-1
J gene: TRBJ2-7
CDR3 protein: CASSQGRDSSYEQYF
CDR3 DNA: TGCGCCAGCAGCCAGGGACGGGACAGTTCCTACGAGCAGTACTTC

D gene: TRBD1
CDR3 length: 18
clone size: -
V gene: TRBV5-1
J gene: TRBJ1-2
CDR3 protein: CASSSRGQPSPGSDGYTF
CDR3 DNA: TGCGCCAGCAGCTCGCGGGGACAGCCTTCCCCCGGGAGTGATGGCTACACCTTC

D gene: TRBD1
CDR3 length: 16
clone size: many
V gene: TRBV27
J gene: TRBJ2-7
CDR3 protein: CASSLSLDRVMDEQYF
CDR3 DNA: TGTGCCAGCAGTTTATCTCTCGACAGGGTTATGGACGAGCAGTACTTC

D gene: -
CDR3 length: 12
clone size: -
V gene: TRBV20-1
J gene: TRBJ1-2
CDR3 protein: CSARQKSYGYTF
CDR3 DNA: TGCAGTGCTAGACAGAAATCCTATGGCTACACCTTC

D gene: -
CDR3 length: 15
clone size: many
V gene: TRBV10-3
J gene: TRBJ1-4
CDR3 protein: CAISGGTGRGEKLFF
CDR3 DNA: TGTGCCATCAGTGGGGGTACAGGAAGGGGGGAAAAACTGTTTTTT

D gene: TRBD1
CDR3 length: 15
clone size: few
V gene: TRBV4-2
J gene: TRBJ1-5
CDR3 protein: CASSPGQGANQPQHF
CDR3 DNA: TGTGCCAGCAGCCCGGGACAGGGGGCGAATCAGCCCCAGCATTTT

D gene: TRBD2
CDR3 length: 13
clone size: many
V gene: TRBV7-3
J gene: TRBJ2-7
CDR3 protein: CASSREARTEQYF
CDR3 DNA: TGTGCCAGCAGCCGGGAGGCGAGGACCGAGCAGTACTTC

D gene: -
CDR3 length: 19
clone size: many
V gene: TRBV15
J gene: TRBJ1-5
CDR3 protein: CATSRDRSSRDGSNQPQHF
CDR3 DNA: TGTGCCACCAGCAGAGATCGTTCAAGCAGGGATGGAAGCAATCAGCCCCAGCATTTT

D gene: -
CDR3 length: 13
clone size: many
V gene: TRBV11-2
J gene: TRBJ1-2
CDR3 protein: CASSPKTRYGYTF
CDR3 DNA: TGTGCCAGCAGCCCCAAAACACGCTATGGCTACACCTTC

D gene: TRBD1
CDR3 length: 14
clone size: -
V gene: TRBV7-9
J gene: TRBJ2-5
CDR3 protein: CASSSGQDLETQYF
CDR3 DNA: TGTGCCAGCAGTTCGGGACAGGATCTTGAGACCCAGTACTTC

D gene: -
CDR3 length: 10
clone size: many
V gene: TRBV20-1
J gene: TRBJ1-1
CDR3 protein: CSARWAEAFF
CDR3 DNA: TGCAGTGCTAGATGGGCTGAAGCTTTCTTT

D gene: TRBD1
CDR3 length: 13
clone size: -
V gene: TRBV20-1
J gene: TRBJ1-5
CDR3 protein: CSVLGTGDQPQHF
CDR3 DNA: TGCAGTGTTTTAGGGACAGGGGACCAGCCCCAGCATTTT

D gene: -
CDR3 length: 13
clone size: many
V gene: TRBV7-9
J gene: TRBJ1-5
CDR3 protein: CASSLDGGGPQHF
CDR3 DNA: TGTGCCAGCAGCTTGGATGGGGGAGGTCCACAGCATTTT

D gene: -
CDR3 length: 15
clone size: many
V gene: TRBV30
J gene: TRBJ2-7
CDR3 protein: CAWGGGVGPFYEQYF
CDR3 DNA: TGTGCCTGGGGTGGAGGAGTCGGTCCGTTTTACGAGCAGTACTTC

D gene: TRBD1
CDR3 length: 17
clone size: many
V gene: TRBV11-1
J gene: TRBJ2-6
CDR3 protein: CASSHGDSSSGANVLTF
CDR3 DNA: TGTGCCAGCAGCCATGGGGACAGCAGCTCTGGGGCCAACGTCCTGACTTTC

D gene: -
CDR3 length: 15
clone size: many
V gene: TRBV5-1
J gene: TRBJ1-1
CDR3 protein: CASSAWGGEGTEAFF
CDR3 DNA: TGCGCCAGCAGCGCTTGGGGGGGCGAGGGCACTGAAGCTTTCTTT

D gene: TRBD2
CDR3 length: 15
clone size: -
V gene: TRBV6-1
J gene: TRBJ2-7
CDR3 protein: CASSGGLAGTYEQYF
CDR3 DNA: TGTGCCAGCAGTGGCGGACTAGCGGGGACCTACGAGCAGTACTTC

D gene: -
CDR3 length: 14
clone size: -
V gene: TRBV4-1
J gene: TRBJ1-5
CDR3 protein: CASSLSGAPQPQHF
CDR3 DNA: TGCGCCAGCAGCCTCTCCGGGGCTCCCCAGCCCCAGCATTTT

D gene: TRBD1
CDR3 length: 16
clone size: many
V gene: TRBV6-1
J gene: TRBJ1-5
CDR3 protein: CASIGDLNRGHQPQHF
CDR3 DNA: TGTGCCAGCATTGGGGACCTTAACAGGGGTCATCAGCCCCAGCATTTT

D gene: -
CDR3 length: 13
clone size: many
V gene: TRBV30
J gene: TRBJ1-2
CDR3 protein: CAWSRIGGRGYTF
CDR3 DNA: TGTGCCTGGAGTAGGATTGGGGGCCGTGGCTACACCTTC